This TCR beta chain was sequenced in a study of technical replicates of blood from four donors. CDR1 is SGDLS and CDR2 is YYNGEE in the germline V gene. Unmatched junction bases numbered 7, after V lost 5 bases and J lost 2 bases. This CDR3 spans 16 amino acids. Clones were sequenced by immunoSEQ multiplex PCR, and TCRdb holds only the in-frame ones, with some missing. The sample holds 60,000 to 85,000 clones, 94% seen once. This sequence joins TRBV9 and TRBJ2-3; the match to TRBD2 covers 11 bases. Sequencing input: T cells isolated from PBMCs. This receptor was taken from a human donor in good health. In nucleotides, the CDR3 is TGTGCCAGCAGTCTAGGGACTAGCGGTTACACAGATACGCAGTATTTT. It encodes CASSLGTSGYTDTQYF.